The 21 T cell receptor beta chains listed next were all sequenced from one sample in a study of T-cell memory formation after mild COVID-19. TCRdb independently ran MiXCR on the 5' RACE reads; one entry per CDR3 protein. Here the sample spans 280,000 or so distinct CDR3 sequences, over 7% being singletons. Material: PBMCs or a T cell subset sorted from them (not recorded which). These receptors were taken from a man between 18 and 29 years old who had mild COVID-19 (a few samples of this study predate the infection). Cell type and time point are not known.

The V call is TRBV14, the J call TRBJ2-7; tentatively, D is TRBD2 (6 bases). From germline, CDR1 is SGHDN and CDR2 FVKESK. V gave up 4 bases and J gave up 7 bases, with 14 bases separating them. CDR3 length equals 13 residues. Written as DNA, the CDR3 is TGTGCCAGCAGCCGGTCGGGAGCCGGGGAGCAGTACGTC. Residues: CASSRSGAGEQYV.

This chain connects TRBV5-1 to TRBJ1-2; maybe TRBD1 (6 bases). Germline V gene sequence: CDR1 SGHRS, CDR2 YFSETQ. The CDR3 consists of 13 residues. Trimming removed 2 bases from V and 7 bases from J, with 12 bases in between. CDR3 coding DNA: TGCGCCAGCAGCTTAGGGGGGGAACCTGGCTACACCTTC. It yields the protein CASSLGGEPGYTF.

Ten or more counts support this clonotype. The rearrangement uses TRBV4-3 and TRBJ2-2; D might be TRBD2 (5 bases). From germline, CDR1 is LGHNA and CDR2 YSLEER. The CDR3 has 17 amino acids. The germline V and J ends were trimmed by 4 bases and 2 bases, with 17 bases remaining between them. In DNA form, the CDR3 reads TGCGCCAGCAGCCCATTCCCCGGGAATGGAAACACCGGGGAGCTGTTTTTT. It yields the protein CASSPFPGNGNTGELFF.

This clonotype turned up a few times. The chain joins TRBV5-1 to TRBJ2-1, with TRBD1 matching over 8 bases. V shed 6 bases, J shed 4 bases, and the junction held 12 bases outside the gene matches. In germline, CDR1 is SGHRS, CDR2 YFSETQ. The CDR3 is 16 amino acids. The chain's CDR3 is CASKLQGATEYNEQFF. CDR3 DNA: TGCGCCAGCAAACTCCAGGGGGCGACCGAATACAATGAGCAGTTCTTC.

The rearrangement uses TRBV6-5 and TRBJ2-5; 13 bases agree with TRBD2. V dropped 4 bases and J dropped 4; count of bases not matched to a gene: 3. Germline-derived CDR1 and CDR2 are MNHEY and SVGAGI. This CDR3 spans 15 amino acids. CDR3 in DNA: TGTGCCAGCAGTTCAGGACTAGCGGGGGTAGAGACCCAGTACTTC. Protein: CASSSGLAGVETQYF.

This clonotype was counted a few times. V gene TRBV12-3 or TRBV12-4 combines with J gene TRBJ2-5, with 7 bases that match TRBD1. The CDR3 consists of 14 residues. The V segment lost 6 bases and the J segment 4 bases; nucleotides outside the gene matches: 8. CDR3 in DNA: TGTGCCAGCAGCCAGACAGGGTATCGAGAGACCCAGTACTTC. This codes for CASSQTGYRETQYF.

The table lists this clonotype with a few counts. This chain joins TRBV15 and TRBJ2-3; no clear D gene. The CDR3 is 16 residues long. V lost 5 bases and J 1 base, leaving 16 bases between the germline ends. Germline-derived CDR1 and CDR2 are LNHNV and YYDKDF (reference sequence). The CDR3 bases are TGTGCCACCAGCCCCCAAGGAGCGTGGGGCACAGATACGCAGTATTTT. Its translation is CATSPQGAWGTDTQYF.

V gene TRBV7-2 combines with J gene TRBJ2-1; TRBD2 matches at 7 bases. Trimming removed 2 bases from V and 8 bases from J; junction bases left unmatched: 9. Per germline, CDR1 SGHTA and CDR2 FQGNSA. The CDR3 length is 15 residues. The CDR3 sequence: CASSLIIGAGYEQFF. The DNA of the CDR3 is TGTGCCAGCAGCTTAATTATTGGAGCGGGGTATGAGCAGTTCTTC.

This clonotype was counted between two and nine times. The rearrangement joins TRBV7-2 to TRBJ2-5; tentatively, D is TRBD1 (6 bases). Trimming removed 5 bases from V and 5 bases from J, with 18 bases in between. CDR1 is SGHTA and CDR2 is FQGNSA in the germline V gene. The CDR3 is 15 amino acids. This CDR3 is CASSLSWTEGETQYF. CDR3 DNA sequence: TGTGCCAGCAGCCTCAGCTGGACAGAGGGGGAGACCCAGTACTTC.

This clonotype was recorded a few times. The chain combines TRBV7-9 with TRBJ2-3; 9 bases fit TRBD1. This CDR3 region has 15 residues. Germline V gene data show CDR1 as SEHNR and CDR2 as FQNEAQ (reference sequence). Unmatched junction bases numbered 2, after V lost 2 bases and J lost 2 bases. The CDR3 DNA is TGTGCCAGCAGCTTAACAGGGGGCATCACAGATACGCAGTATTTT. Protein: CASSLTGGITDTQYF.

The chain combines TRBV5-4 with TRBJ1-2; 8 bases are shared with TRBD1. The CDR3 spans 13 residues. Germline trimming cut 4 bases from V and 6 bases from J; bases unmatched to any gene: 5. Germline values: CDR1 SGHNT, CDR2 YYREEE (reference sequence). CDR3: CASSHGQGDGYTF. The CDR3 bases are TGTGCCAGCAGCCACGGACAGGGCGATGGCTACACCTTC.

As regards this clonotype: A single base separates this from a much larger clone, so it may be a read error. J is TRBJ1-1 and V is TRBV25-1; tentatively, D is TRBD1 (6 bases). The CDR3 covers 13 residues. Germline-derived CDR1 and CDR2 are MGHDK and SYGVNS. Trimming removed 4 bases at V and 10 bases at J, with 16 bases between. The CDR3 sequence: CASSGHMDSRAFF. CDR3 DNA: TGTGCCAGCAGTGGCCACATGGACAGTCGAGCTTTCTTT.

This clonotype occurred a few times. Written as DNA, the CDR3 is TGTGCCAGCAGACCGGGATCTAACTATGGCTACACCTTC. Amino acids: CASRPGSNYGYTF. This sequence joins TRBV12-3 or TRBV12-4 and TRBJ1-2; D is unresolved. Trimming shortened V by 6 bases and J by 0 bases, and 8 bases separated the two germline ends. This CDR3 is built from 13 residues.

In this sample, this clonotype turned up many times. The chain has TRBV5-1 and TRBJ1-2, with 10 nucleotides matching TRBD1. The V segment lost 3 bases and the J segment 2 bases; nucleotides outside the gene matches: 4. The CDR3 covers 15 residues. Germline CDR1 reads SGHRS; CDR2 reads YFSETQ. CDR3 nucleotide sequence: TGCGCCAGCAGCTCCCCGGACAGGGGGAACTATGGCTACACCTTC. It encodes CASSSPDRGNYGYTF.

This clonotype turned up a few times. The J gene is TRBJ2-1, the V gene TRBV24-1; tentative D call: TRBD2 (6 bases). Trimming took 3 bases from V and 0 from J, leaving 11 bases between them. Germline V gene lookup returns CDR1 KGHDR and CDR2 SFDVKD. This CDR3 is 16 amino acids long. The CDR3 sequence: CATSDSGFSSYNEQFF. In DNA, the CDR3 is TGTGCCACCAGTGATAGCGGGTTTAGCTCCTACAATGAGCAGTTCTTC.

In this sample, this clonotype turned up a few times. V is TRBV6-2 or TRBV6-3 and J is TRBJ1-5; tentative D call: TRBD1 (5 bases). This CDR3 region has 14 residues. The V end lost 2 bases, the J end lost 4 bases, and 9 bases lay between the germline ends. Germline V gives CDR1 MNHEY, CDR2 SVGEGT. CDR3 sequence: CASSYTTENQPQHF. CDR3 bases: TGTGCCAGCAGTTACACGACAGAGAATCAGCCCCAGCATTTT.

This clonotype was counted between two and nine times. In nucleotides, the CDR3 is TGCGCCAGCAGCCAAGCTCTGATGGGGGCAAGACAGCCCCAGCATTTT. Amino acid sequence: CASSQALMGARQPQHF. The chain couples TRBV4-1 to TRBJ1-5; D is perhaps TRBD1 (6 bases). Germline lookup yields CDR1 MGHRA and CDR2 YSYEKL. The CDR3 covers 16 residues. The V and J ends lost 1 base and 7 bases respectively, with 17 bases between them.

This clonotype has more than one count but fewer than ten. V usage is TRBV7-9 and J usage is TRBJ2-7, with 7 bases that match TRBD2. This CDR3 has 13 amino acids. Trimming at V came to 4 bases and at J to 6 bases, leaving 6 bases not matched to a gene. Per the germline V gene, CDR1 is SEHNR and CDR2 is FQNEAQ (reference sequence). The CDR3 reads CASSYGRVGEQYV. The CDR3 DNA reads TGTGCCAGCAGCTATGGGAGGGTCGGCGAGCAGTACGTC.

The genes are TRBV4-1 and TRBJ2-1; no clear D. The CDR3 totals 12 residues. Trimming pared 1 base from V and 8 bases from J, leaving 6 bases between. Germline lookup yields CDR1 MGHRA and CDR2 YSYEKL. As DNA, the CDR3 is TGCGCCAGCAGCCAAGTGAACTATGAGCAGTTCTTC. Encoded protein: CASSQVNYEQFF.

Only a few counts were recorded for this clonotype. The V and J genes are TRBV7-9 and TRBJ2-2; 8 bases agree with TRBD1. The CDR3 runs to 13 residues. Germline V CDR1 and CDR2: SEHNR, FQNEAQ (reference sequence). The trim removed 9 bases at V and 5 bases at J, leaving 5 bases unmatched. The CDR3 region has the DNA TGTGCCAGTCAGGGGGCTTGGACCGGGGAGCTGTTTTTT. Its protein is CASQGAWTGELFF.

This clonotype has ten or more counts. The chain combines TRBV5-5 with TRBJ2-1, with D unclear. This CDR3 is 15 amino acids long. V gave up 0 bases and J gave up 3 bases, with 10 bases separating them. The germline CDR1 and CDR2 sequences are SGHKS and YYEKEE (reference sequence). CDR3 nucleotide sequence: TGTGCCAGCAGCTTGGGAGGAAGTGGCTACAATGAGCAGTTCTTC. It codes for CASSLGGSGYNEQFF. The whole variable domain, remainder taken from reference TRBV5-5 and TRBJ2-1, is DAGVTQSPTHLIKTRGQQVTLRCSPISGHKSVSWYQQVLGQGPQFIFQYYEKEERGRGNFPDRFSARQFPNYSSELNVNALLLGDSALYLCASSLGGSGYNEQFFGPGTRLTVL.